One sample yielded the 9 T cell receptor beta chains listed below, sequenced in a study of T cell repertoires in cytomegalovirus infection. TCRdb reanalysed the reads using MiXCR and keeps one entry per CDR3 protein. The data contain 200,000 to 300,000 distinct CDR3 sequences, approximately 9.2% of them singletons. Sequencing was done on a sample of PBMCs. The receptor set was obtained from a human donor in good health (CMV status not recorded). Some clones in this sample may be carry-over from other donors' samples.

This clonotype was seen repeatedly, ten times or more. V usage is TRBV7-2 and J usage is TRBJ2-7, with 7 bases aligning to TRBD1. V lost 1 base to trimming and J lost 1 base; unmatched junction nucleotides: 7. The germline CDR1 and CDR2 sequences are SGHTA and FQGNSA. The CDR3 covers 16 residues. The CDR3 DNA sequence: TGTGCCAGCAGCTTAGGGTTCGGACAGGTTTCCTACGAGCAGTACTTC. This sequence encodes CASSLGFGQVSYEQYF.

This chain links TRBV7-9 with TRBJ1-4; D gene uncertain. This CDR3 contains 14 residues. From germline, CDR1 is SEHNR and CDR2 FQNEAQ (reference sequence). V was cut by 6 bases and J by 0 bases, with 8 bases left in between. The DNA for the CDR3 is TGTGCCAGCAGTTCCGGGTCAACTAATGAAAAACTGTTTTTT. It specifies CASSSGSTNEKLFF.

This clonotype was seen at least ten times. The CDR3 DNA reads as TGCAGTGCTACGCGGGAGGGCCGGGCCGGGGAGCTGTTTTTT. Amino acid sequence: CSATREGRAGELFF. The chain combines TRBV20-1 with TRBJ2-2; 9 nucleotides agree with TRBD2. J lost 6 bases, V lost 4 bases, and 6 bases had no gene match. The CDR3 is 14 residues long. Germline V CDR1 and CDR2: DFQATT, SNEGSKA (reference sequence).

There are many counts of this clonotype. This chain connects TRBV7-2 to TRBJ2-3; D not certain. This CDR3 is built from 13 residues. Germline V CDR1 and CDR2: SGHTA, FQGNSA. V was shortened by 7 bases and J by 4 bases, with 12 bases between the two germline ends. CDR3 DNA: TGTGCCAGCACCCGCCGAGCGTCAGATACGCAGTATTTT. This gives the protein CASTRRASDTQYF.

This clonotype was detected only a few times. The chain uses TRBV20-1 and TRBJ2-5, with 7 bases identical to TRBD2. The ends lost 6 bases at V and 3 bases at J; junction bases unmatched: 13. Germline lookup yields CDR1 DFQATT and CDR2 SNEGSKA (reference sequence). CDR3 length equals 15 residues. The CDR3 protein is CSAWGSGTTKETQYF. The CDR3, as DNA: TGCAGTGCGTGGGGGAGCGGGACCACAAAAGAGACCCAGTACTTC.

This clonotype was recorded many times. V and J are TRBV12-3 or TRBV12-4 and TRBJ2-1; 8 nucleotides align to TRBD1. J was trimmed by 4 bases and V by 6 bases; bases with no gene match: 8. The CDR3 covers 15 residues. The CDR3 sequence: CASSRGQGLYNEQFF. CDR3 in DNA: TGTGCCAGCAGCCGTGGACAGGGACTTTACAATGAGCAGTTCTTC.

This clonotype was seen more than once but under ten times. CDR3 protein: CASSQNQYVEQYF. Written as DNA, the CDR3 is TGCGCCAGCAGCCAGAACCAGTATGTCGAGCAGTACTTC. V usage is TRBV4-3 and J usage is TRBJ2-7; D is ambiguous. V was trimmed by 3 bases and J by 6 bases, leaving 12 bases between them. This CDR3 is built from 13 residues. Germline lookup yields CDR1 LGHNA and CDR2 YSLEER.

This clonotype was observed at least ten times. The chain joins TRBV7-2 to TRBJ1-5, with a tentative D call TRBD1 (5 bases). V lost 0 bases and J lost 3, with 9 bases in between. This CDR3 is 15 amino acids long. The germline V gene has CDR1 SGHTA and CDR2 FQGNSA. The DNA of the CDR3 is TGTGCCAGCAGCTTAGCGTCAGGGTTCAATCAGCCCCAGCATTTT. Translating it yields CASSLASGFNQPQHF. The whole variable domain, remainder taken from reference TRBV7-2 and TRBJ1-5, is GAGVSQSPSNKVTEKGKDVELRCDPISGHTALYWYRQSLGQGLEFLIYFQGNSAPDKSGLPSDRFSAERTGGSVSTLTIQRTQQEDSAVYLCASSLASGFNQPQHFGDGTRLSIL.

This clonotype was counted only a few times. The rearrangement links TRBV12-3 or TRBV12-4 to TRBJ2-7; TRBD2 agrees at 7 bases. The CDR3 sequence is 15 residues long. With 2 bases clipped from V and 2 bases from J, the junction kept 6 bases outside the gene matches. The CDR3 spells CASSLRGGGAYEQYF. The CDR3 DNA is TGTGCCAGCAGTTTACGGGGCGGGGGAGCCTACGAGCAGTACTTC.